This T cell receptor (beta chain) was retrieved from a study of beta chain features in type 1 diabetes. Populations obtained by sorting all exceeded 98% purity. Regarding the study as a whole: VDJ junctions sequenced from type 1 diabetes patients showed fewer insertions and more deletions.

This CDR3 has 13 amino acids. The germline CDR1 and CDR2 sequences are MNHEY and SMNVEV (reference sequence). The germline V and J ends were trimmed by 10 bases and 4 bases, with 16 bases remaining between them. This clone was counted a few times. Its antigen is undetermined. The isolated RNA, all of it, was reverse transcribed, so expressed TCRB transcripts were what got sequenced. Libraries were prepared by immunoSEQ multiplex PCR; TCRdb keeps only in-frame clonotypes and omits some of them. The repertoire consists of fewer than 550,000 clones, with more than 9.5% occurring once and the leading ten covering about 0.045%.

The clonotype comes from a woman younger than 35 in good health. Specimen: naive CD4+ T cells from blood. This chain connects TRBV27 to TRBJ2-5; D may be TRBD2 (5 bases). CDR3 coding DNA: TGTGCCACCAGGATGGGAGCGGCAGAGACCCAGTACTTC. Its translation is CATRMGAAETQYF.